This T cell receptor (beta chain) was identified in a study of T cell repertoires in cytomegalovirus infection. About the research overall: It can be stated that public TCR beta signatures indicated CMV infection as well as a matching HLA type. The study's findings and limits: Totalled public TCR beta family frequency picked out people who carried CMV plus the relevant HLA.

Concerning this clonotype: Its specificity is not known.

Via MiXCR, TCRdb re-called the reads, giving one row per CDR3 protein. Among about 110,000 distinct CDR3 sequences listed, about 30% were seen once. The TCR comes from a human donor in good health (CMV status not recorded). Some clones in this sample may be carry-over from other donors' samples. The specimen comprised CD8+ T cells from cultured PBMCs, sampled from culture after CMV antigen stimulation.

DNA of the CDR3: TGTGCCAGCAGCCCGGGGACAGGGGATGGAAACACCATATATTTT. It codes for CASSPGTGDGNTIYF. This chain links TRBV7-8 with TRBJ1-3; 10 bases agree with TRBD1. This CDR3 has 15 residues. Germline V gene data show CDR1 as SGHVS and CDR2 as FQNEAQ. Germline trimming cut 5 bases from V and 3 bases from J; bases unmatched to any gene: 4.